Below, 8 T cell receptor beta chains from the same sample are listed, as sequenced in a study of blood T cells in healthy people across ages (dated by TCRdb to between 2015 and 2017). The method was 5' RACE. This sample was sequenced with an Illumina HiSeq 2500. The second PCR ran for about 6 to 12 cycles and used a J-beta primer mix along with a sample-barcoded 5' primer. TCRdb reran the public reads through fastp at Q25 and MiXCR, keeping productive beta chains. Every distinct CDR3 protein forms one entry, paired with its most common genes and DNA. The sample table holds hundreds of thousands of distinct CDR3 sequences, of which under 30% were seen once. The ten biggest clones cover roughly 17% of the sample. The sample taken for sequencing was blood. The receptors derive from a woman older than 75 in good health.

This clonotype was observed a few times. The J gene is TRBJ2-2, the V gene TRBV6-2 or TRBV6-3, with a possible D match to TRBD1 (6 bases). CDR3 size: 14 residues. The V end was cut by 6 bases, the J end by 0 bases, with 8 bases between. CDR1 is MNHEY, CDR2 SVGEGT, per germline. The CDR3 bases are TGTGCCAGCAGACAGGGATCGAACACCGGGGAGCTGTTTTTT. Protein sequence: CASRQGSNTGELFF.

This clonotype was counted at least ten times. The chain couples TRBV20-1 to TRBJ2-1, with 10 bases identical to TRBD2. Germline assignment: CDR1 DFQATT and CDR2 SNEGSKA (reference sequence). V was clipped by 6 bases and J by 5 bases; unmatched bases: 10. The CDR3 totals 15 residues. DNA for the CDR3: TGCAGTGCGAGTAGGCTAGCGGGGGCGAACAATGAGCAGTTCTTC. It specifies CSASRLAGANNEQFF.

This clonotype was seen ten or more times. V gene TRBV20-1 combines with J gene TRBJ1-5; D is undetermined. From germline, CDR1 is DFQATT and CDR2 SNEGSKA (reference sequence). V was pared by 2 bases and J by 4 bases, with 12 bases between. This CDR3 spans 14 amino acids. The CDR3 DNA follows: TGCAGTGCTAGACCAGGAGTCGGGAATCAGCCCCAGCATTTT. Its protein product is CSARPGVGNQPQHF.

Notes on this clonotype: A much larger clone lies one base from this, so it may be a read error. The chain has TRBV5-1 and TRBJ1-5; no firm D call. The V end lost 0 bases, the J end lost 3 bases, and 13 bases lay between the germline ends. The germline gives CDR1 SGHRS, CDR2 YFSETQ. The CDR3 contains 16 residues. The CDR3 nucleotides read TGCGCCAGCAGCTTGGAGGGCACAGAGTCCAATCAGCCCCAGCATTTT. Translated, it gives CASSLEGTESNQPQHF.

As for this clonotype: A much larger clone differs by one base, so this may be a read error. The chain combines TRBV6-2 or TRBV6-3 with TRBJ2-1, with 7 bases matching TRBD2. The DNA end favors TRBJ2-7, so the J call may be wrong. The CDR3 has 16 amino acids. CDR1 is MNHEY and CDR2 is SVGEGT in the germline V gene. The CDR3 DNA is TGTGCCAGCAGTTACTTCCAGCGGGGCCCCTACAATGAGCAGTACTTC. It yields the protein CASSYFQRGPYNEQYF.

This clonotype was seen at least ten times. A much larger clone differs from this one at a single base, so this may be a read error. The gene calls are TRBV7-9 and TRBJ2-5, with a weak D call TRBD1 (5 bases). The V end lost 4 bases, the J end lost 2 bases, and 11 bases lay between the germline ends. Germline-derived CDR1 and CDR2 are SEHNR and FQNEAQ (reference sequence). This CDR3 spans 14 amino acids. The DNA for the CDR3 is TGTGCCAGCAGCTGGGGCAGCCCACAAGAGACCCAGTACTTC. Its protein product is CASSWGSPQETQYF.

V and J are TRBV7-8 and TRBJ2-2; TRBD1 might be the D (6 bases). Deletions cut 6 bases from V and 0 bases from J, with 11 bases between. Per germline, CDR1 SGHVS and CDR2 FQNEAQ. CDR3 length: 15 amino acids. CDR3 region: CASRPGHANTGELFF. The CDR3 nucleotides are TGTGCCAGCAGACCGGGACATGCGAACACCGGGGAGCTGTTTTTT.

This clonotype was seen more than once but under ten times. The V gene is TRBV25-1, the J gene TRBJ1-5; the D gene is possibly TRBD1 (5 bases). V dropped 7 bases and J dropped 9 bases, with 13 bases sitting between them. The CDR3 has 12 amino acids. Germline assignment: CDR1 MGHDK and CDR2 SYGVNS. CDR3: CASKSGAGPQHF. DNA for the CDR3: TGTGCCAGCAAATCCGGGGCAGGGCCCCAGCATTTT.